This TCR beta chain was documented in a study of CD8 T cells in ankylosing spondylitis. Whole-study findings and limits: What appeared characteristic of ankylosing spondylitis blood was a TCR beta motif of under 10 highly homologous variants.

Concerning this clonotype itself: Its target is not known.

The CDR3 loop spans 17 amino acids. Losses at the gene ends were 1 base for V and 5 bases for J; bases not matched to a gene: 13. CDR1 and CDR2 from the germline V gene are LGHNA and YSLEER. Quantitative 5'-RACE with molecular barcodes generated TCR beta libraries. Each CDR3 protein gets one entry after TCRdb re-called the 5' RACE reads with MiXCR. This table holds about 700,000 distinct CDR3 sequences, under 20% found once. This sequence originates from a male donor with ankylosing spondylitis. The J gene is TRBJ2-7, the V gene TRBV4-3, with 8 nucleotides matching TRBD2. The sample taken for sequencing was blood, either unsorted or a sorted T cell fraction (not recorded which). The CDR3 reads CASSQGLSTGGPNEQYF. The CDR3 DNA is TGCGCCAGCAGCCAAGGTCTGTCAACGGGAGGGCCTAACGAGCAGTACTTC.